This paragraph reports one TCR beta chain. Its antigen is not known. Patients were excluded for uncontrolled infection, other autoimmune disease, pregnancy or lactation. The investigators amplified TCR beta CDR3 regions from RNA transcripts. First-round RT-PCR of the TCR CDR3 relied on the HTBI primer set. One entry per CDR3 protein results from TCRdb running MiXCR on the multiplex PCR reads. This sample carries about 640,000 distinct CDR3 sequences, over 40% of them seen once, and the ten largest clones take 6.5% to 9%. From germline, CDR1 is SQVTM and CDR2 ANQGSEA. V shed 1 base, J shed 12 bases, and the junction held 4 bases outside the gene matches. The CDR3 covers 11 residues. This sample was taken from a study of T cells in Graves' hyperthyroidism and ophthalmopathy. The study, taken as a whole, reports: Most thyroid clonotypes expanded above 0.001 appeared in blood too.

Material for sequencing was peripheral blood or thyroid tissue (not recorded which). V usage is TRBV29-1 and J usage is TRBJ1-1; 8 positions agree with TRBD1. This receptor was taken from an adult man with Graves' disease, either hyperthyroidism or ophthalmopathy (not recorded which). CDR3 nucleotide sequence: TGCAGCGTTGAAGGGCAGGGGGCGTCTTTCTTT. It yields the protein CSVEGQGASFF.